The clone carrying this T cell receptor beta chain was recorded only once. Its antigen is undetermined. This specimen belongs to a study of OX40 agonist ivuxolimab in advanced cancers. Looking at the study overall: The patients received ivuxolimab by intravenous route every 2 weeks at 0.01 to 10 mg/kg.

Study conclusions and caveats: Among some nonresponders, normalized T-cell clonal expansion was also low.

Clones were sequenced by immunoSEQ multiplex PCR, and TCRdb holds only the in-frame ones, with some missing. The table records about 33,000 clones, roughly 90% of them present only once. Sequenced material: CD4+ or CD8+ T cells sorted from blood, taken in a trial of the OX40 agonist ivuxolimab. The clonotype was recovered from an adult with an advanced solid tumor such as melanoma, head and neck, liver or kidney cancer.

CDR3 in DNA: TGTGCCAGTAGTATAGCCATCACAGATACGCAGTATTTT. It is translated as CASSIAITDTQYF. V gene TRBV19 combines with J gene TRBJ2-3, with D unclear. CDR3 size: 13 residues. Germline-derived CDR1 and CDR2 are LNHDA and SQIVND (reference sequence). The V end lost 1 base, the J end lost 2 bases, and 4 bases lay between the germline ends.